The next 17 T cell receptor beta chains were all read from a single sample in a study of blood T cell repertoires in COVID-19. Using immunoSEQ multiplex PCR, the repertoire was profiled, and TCRdb retains in-frame clones only, with some absent. Of about 440,000 clones listed, 90% are singletons. The sequencing sample was made of PBMCs or T cells enriched from blood (not recorded which). These receptors all come from a man aged 18 to 35 who had recovered from COVID-19.

The genes are TRBV10-3 and TRBJ1-2, with 9 bases matching TRBD1. This CDR3 spans 17 amino acids. Unmatched junction bases numbered 12, after V lost 3 bases and J lost 4 bases. Germline assignment: CDR1 ENHRY and CDR2 SYGVKD. The DNA of the CDR3 is TGTGCCATCAGTGACCTCGAACCGGGACAGGGTACCTATGGCTACACCTTC. It specifies CAISDLEPGQGTYGYTF.

The chain couples TRBV14 to TRBJ1-1; possible D gene TRBD1, 6 bases. The germline V and J ends were trimmed by 5 bases and 11 bases, with 21 bases remaining between them. CDR1 is SGHDN, CDR2 FVKESK, per germline. The CDR3 is 14 amino acids. The CDR3 DNA sequence: TGTGCCAGCAGCTCCCGGGACACCAAATTATTGGCTTTCTTT. This gives the protein CASSSRDTKLLAFF.

The rearrangement uses TRBV2 and TRBJ1-4; D ambiguous. The CDR3 is 10 residues long. V was shortened by 8 bases and J by 11 bases, with 9 bases between the two germline ends. CDR1 is SNHLY, CDR2 FYNNEI, per germline. The DNA of the CDR3 is TGTGCCAGCGTACGCGGGAAACTGTTTTTT. Amino acid sequence: CASVRGKLFF.

The CDR3: CASRRTYDSSYEQYF. CDR3 sequence (DNA): TGTGCCAGCAGACGCACCTACGACAGCTCCTACGAGCAGTACTTC. V gene TRBV27 combines with J gene TRBJ2-7; a weak D match, TRBD1 (5 bases). The CDR3 is 15 residues long. The V end lost 6 bases, the J end lost 0 bases, and 15 bases lay between the germline ends. CDR1 and CDR2 (germline): MNHEY, SMNVEV (reference sequence).

The chain recombines TRBV14 with TRBJ1-1; D unresolved. V lost 1 base to trimming and J lost 2 bases, with 8 bases between them. There are 14 residues in the CDR3. The germline V gene encodes CDR1 SGHDN and CDR2 FVKESK. CDR3 nucleotide sequence: TGTGCCAGCAGCCAAGCGCGGAGAAACACTGAAGCTTTCTTT. Residues: CASSQARRNTEAFF.

The V call is TRBV19, the J call TRBJ2-7; 8 bases match TRBD1. CDR1 and CDR2 from the germline V gene are LNHDA and SQIVND (reference sequence). The CDR3 has 14 residues. The V segment lost 3 bases and the J segment 0 bases; nucleotides outside the gene matches: 1. The CDR3 is CASSIQGASYEQYF. The CDR3 DNA reads as TGTGCCAGTAGTATCCAGGGGGCCTCCTACGAGCAGTACTTC.

CDR3 protein: CASSLDREWEKLFF. The CDR3 nucleotides are TGTGCCAGCAGTCTCGACAGGGAGTGGGAAAAACTGTTTTTT. The gene calls are TRBV2 and TRBJ1-4; 7 bases line up with TRBD1. Germline V gene data show CDR1 as SNHLY and CDR2 as FYNNEI. The CDR3 covers 14 residues. V lost 5 bases and J lost 8; bases outside the gene matches: 8.

The V and J genes are TRBV25-1 and TRBJ1-1, with 7 bases that match TRBD1. The germline CDR1 and CDR2 sequences are MGHDK and SYGVNS. This CDR3 is 12 amino acids long. Trimming at V came to 6 bases and at J to 8 bases, leaving 6 bases not matched to a gene. DNA of the CDR3: TGTGCCAGCAGCCCCCCGGGACAGGAAGCTTTCTTT. Its translation: CASSPPGQEAFF.

The chain's CDR3 is CASSTGTGGAYGYTF. CDR3 DNA: TGTGCCAGCAGCACCGGGACAGGGGGCGCGTATGGCTACACCTTC. The V call is TRBV9, the J call TRBJ1-2, with 12 nucleotides matching TRBD1. With 4 bases clipped from V and 5 bases from J, the junction kept 6 bases outside the gene matches. This CDR3 contains 15 residues. Germline assignment: CDR1 SGDLS and CDR2 YYNGEE. The full variable domain, rest sourced from reference TRBV9 and TRBJ1-2, is DSGVTQTPKHLITATGQRVTLRCSPRSGDLSVYWYQQSLDQGLQFLIQYYNGEERAKGNILERFSAQQFPDLHSELNLSSLELGDSALYFCASSTGTGGAYGYTFGSGTRLTVV.

The chain uses TRBV5-4 and TRBJ2-5; D is perhaps TRBD1 (6 bases). The ends were cut back, 2 bases at V and 2 bases at J, with 10 bases in the middle. CDR1 is SGHNT, CDR2 YYREEE, per germline (reference sequence). The CDR3 is 14 amino acids. The CDR3 DNA reads as TGTGCCAGCAGCTTTGGGGGCAGTCAAGAGACCCAGTACTTC. The encoded protein is CASSFGGSQETQYF. The whole variable domain, remainder taken from reference TRBV5-4 and TRBJ2-5, is ETGVTQSPTHLIKTRGQQVTLRCSSQSGHNTVSWYQQALGQGPQFIFQYYREEENGRGNFPPRFSGLQFPNYSSELNVNALELDDSALYLCASSFGGSQETQYFGPGTRLLVL.

The V and J genes are TRBV15 and TRBJ2-3, with D tentatively TRBD2 (6 bases). Germline V gene data show CDR1 as LNHNV and CDR2 as YYDKDF (reference sequence). This CDR3 is built from 16 residues. V lost 0 bases and J 2 bases, leaving 12 bases between the germline ends. The CDR3 is CATSRDKTGLTDTQYF. The CDR3 region has the DNA TGTGCCACCAGCAGAGACAAAACGGGACTCACAGATACGCAGTATTTT.

This sequence joins TRBV11-2 and TRBJ2-7; no clear D gene. The CDR3 loop spans 16 amino acids. Germline V gene lookup returns CDR1 SGHAT and CDR2 FQNNGV. V was pared by 1 base and J by 2 bases, with 15 bases between. The CDR3 nucleotides read TGTGCCAGCAGCTTAGGCCCCTACCCTAGAACCTACGAGCAGTACTTC. Translated, it gives CASSLGPYPRTYEQYF.

The chain recombines TRBV28 with TRBJ2-7, with TRBD1 identical over 9 bases. Germline CDR1 reads MDHEN; CDR2 reads SYDVKM. This CDR3 region has 14 residues. After removal of 8 bases from V and 6 bases from J, the junction contained 11 bases not matched to a gene. DNA for the CDR3: TGTGCCAGCGGGGACCCCGGGACAGGGTTCGAGCAGTACTTC. Protein product: CASGDPGTGFEQYF.

V is TRBV29-1 and J is TRBJ1-1; D unclear. This CDR3 has 13 amino acids. V was clipped by 6 bases and J by 0 bases, with 11 bases between them. Germline V gives CDR1 SQVTM, CDR2 ANQGSEA. The CDR3, as DNA: TGCAGCGTCGAGACACTTTTGAACACTGAAGCTTTCTTT. It translates to CSVETLLNTEAFF.

This clone appeared once. The same CDR3 is also encoded by other DNA sequences in this sample. The CDR3 DNA is TGTGCCAGCAGTGTTACAGGGGGCACTGAAGCTTTCTTT. Residues: CASSVTGGTEAFF. The genes are TRBV27 and TRBJ1-1; 8 bases line up with TRBD1. This CDR3 spans 13 amino acids. Trimming removed 5 bases from V and 4 bases from J; junction bases left unmatched: 3. Germline V gene data show CDR1 as MNHEY and CDR2 as SMNVEV (reference sequence).

V usage is TRBV7-8 and J usage is TRBJ1-2, with a tentative D call TRBD1 (6 bases). Germline V gene data show CDR1 as SGHVS and CDR2 as FQNEAQ. This CDR3 is built from 16 residues. Trimming took off 1 base at V and 5 bases at J, with 17 bases between the two ends. The CDR3 DNA sequence: TGTGCCAGCAGCTTAGGACAGGAAAGGCAGGGATATGGCTACACCTTC. This translates into CASSLGQERQGYGYTF.

This chain connects TRBV7-2 to TRBJ1-1; perhaps TRBD1 as D (5 bases). CDR1 is SGHTA and CDR2 is FQGNSA in the germline V gene. V was cut by 8 bases and J by 4 bases, with 17 bases left in between. The CDR3 consists of 14 residues. CDR3 sequence (DNA): TGTGCCAGCCAAACTTACCTGGGGGGCACTGAAGCTTTCTTT. It codes for CASQTYLGGTEAFF.